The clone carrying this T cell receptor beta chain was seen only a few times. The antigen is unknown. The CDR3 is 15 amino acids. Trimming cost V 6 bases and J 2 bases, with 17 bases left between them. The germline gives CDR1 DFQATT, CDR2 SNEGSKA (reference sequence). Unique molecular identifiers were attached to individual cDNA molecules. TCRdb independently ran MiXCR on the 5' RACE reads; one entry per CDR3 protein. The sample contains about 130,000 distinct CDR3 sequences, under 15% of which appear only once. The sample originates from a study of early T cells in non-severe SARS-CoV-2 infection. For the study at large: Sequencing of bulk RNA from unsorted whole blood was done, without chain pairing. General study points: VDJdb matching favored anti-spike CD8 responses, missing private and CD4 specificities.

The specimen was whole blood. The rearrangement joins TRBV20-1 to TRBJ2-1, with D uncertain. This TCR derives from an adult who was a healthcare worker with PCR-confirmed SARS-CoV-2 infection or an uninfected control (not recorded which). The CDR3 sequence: CSAHLPDHPYNEQFF. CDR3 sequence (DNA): TGCAGTGCCCATCTCCCGGACCACCCCTACAATGAGCAGTTCTTC.